This record looks at one T cell receptor (beta chain) sequence and its context. Germline-derived CDR1 and CDR2 are SGHRS and YFSETQ. There are 15 residues in the CDR3. After removal of 0 bases from V and 4 bases from J, the junction contained 3 bases not matched to a gene. This sample is drawn from a study of blood T cell repertoires in COVID-19. About the study: Collection of acute and convalescent COVID-19 samples took place in the United States, Italy and Spain. T cells, B-cell-depleted T cells, or PBMCs supplied cDNA or gDNA.

Original processing notes: Reference gene primer amplification in the assay estimated nucleated cell counts. The data were produced by immunoSEQ multiplex PCR, yet TCRdb's version contains in-frame clones alone and is incomplete. The V and J calls and clone size are taken from that table; D and trimming were inferred from the DNA. This sample carries 100,000 or so clones, around nine tenths of them seen once, and the ten largest clones take about a fifth. This chain links TRBV5-1 with TRBJ1-1; 10 bases are shared with TRBD1. The clonotype was recovered from a human donor with acute or convalescent COVID-19. The donor label of this sample is uncertain. Material: peripheral blood. This chain's CDR3 is CASSLVGQGSTEAFF. The CDR3 coding sequence is TGCGCCAGCAGCTTGGTGGGACAGGGGAGCACTGAAGCTTTCTTT.